The T cell receptor beta chain under discussion was sequenced for a study of cytomegalovirus exposure and HLA in healthy donors. General observations from the study: Another analysis was done later, and it associated 17,000 or so TCR beta sequences with HLA alleles at 0.05 false discovery rate. Later, an analysis showed that TCR beta chains associated with HLA were more clonally expanded than others that were equally common.

Healthy bone marrow donors supplied every sample. Per germline, CDR1 MNHEY and CDR2 SVGAGI. The CDR3 spans 15 residues. V lost 4 bases, J lost 6 bases, and 18 bases lay in between. A multiplex PCR was run with 60 Vbeta primers and 13 Jbeta primers. The data were produced by immunoSEQ multiplex PCR, yet TCRdb's version contains in-frame clones alone and is incomplete. This sample carries under 200,000 clones, about 80% of them seen once, and the ten largest clones take approximately 0.73%. A single count supports this clone. What it binds is not known. The J gene is TRBJ1-1, the V gene TRBV6-5; perhaps TRBD1 as D (5 bases). Sequencing input: PBMCs. This sequence was found in a woman aged 40 to 50 in good health and CMV-seronegative. The CDR3 coding sequence is TGTGCCAGCAGTTTCTCCCAGGAGGGGATTTCTGAAGCTTTCTTT. This sequence encodes CASSFSQEGISEAFF.